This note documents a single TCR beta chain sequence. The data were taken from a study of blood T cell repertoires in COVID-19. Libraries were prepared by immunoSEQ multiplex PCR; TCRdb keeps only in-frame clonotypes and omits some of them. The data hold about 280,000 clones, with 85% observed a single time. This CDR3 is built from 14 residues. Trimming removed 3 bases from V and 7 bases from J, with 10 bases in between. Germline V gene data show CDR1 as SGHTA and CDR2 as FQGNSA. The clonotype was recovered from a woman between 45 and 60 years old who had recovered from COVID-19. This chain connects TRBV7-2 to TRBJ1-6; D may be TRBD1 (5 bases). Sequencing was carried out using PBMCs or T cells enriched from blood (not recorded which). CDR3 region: CASSFGRTNSPLHF. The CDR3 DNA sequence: TGTGCCAGCAGCTTTGGACGGACAAATTCACCCCTCCACTTT.